The present T cell receptor (beta chain) was sequenced within a study of cytomegalovirus exposure and HLA in healthy donors. Study summary: Early release data held approximately 81 million unique TCRs from HLA-typed donors.

Primers included in the PCR were 60 Vbeta and 13 Jbeta primers. TCRdb's copy holds only in-frame clones and misses some; the assay was immunoSEQ multiplex PCR. The sample has around 140,000 clones, about 86% seen once. Broader study findings: CMV serostatus alone was available as immune exposure information.

Comments on this clone: Its specificity is unknown.

There are 13 residues in the CDR3. The germline V gene has CDR1 SQVTM and CDR2 ANQGSEA. Losses at the gene ends were 4 bases for V and 7 bases for J; bases not matched to a gene: 2. The sequenced material came from PBMCs. The rearrangement uses TRBV29-1 and TRBJ2-1; 12 nucleotides agree with TRBD2. This receptor was taken from a woman in her twenties or thirties in good health and CMV-seronegative. This CDR3 is CSVGGLAGNEQFF. DNA for the CDR3: TGCAGCGTTGGTGGACTAGCGGGGAATGAGCAGTTCTTC.